The next 21 T cell receptor beta chains were all read from a single sample in a study of read filtering for tumor transcriptome and immune sequencing. The library was built from about 400 ng RNA with molecular barcoded adaptors for alpha/delta and beta/gamma chains. TCRdb recomputed calls from the reads with MiXCR, one row per CDR3 protein. The table records 100,000 to 150,000 distinct CDR3 sequences, around 14% of them present only once. Sequencing was done on a sample of a population of CD138-negative cells sorted from bone marrow. The receptors come from a donor aged 40 or older with multiple myeloma.

The chain is built from TRBV4-2 and TRBJ2-6; 8 positions agree with TRBD2. This CDR3 is built from 18 residues. The germline V gene has CDR1 LGHNA and CDR2 YNFKEQ. V lost 4 bases to trimming and J lost 0 bases; unmatched junction nucleotides: 8. The CDR3: CASSPRIAGYSGANVLTF. The CDR3, as DNA: TGTGCCAGCAGCCCCCGAATAGCGGGGTACTCTGGGGCCAACGTCCTGACTTTC.

This clonotype was recorded at least ten times. The chain links TRBV14 to TRBJ2-7; TRBD1 aligns across 8 bases. Germline values: CDR1 SGHDN, CDR2 FVKESK. The CDR3 is made up of 16 amino acids. Trimming removed 4 bases from V and 3 bases from J; junction bases left unmatched: 11. The CDR3 protein is CASSRNPGQAGYEQYF. The DNA of the CDR3 is TGTGCCAGCAGCCGAAACCCGGGACAGGCCGGCTACGAGCAGTACTTC. The full variable domain, its missing parts supplied by reference TRBV14 and TRBJ2-7, is EAGVTQFPSHSVIEKGQTVTLRCDPISGHDNLYWYRRVMGKEIKFLLHFVKESKQDESGMPNNRFLAERTGGTYSTLKVQPAELEDSGVYFCASSRNPGQAGYEQYFGPGTRLTVT.

The V call is TRBV6-2 or TRBV6-3, the J call TRBJ2-1; D is perhaps TRBD2 (5 bases). This CDR3 spans 12 amino acids. Germline CDR1 MNHEY, CDR2 SVGEGT. Trimming cost V 2 bases and J 9 bases, with 8 bases left between them. CDR3 amino acids: CASSYTLAEQFF. The CDR3 coding sequence is TGTGCCAGCAGTTACACCCTAGCTGAGCAGTTCTTC.

This clonotype was detected a few times. The J gene is TRBJ1-6, the V gene TRBV29-1; D possibly corresponds to TRBD1 (6 bases). In germline, CDR1 is SQVTM, CDR2 ANQGSEA. The CDR3 is 15 amino acids. V was pared by 5 bases and J by 7 bases, with 18 bases between. CDR3 loop: CSVPREGGQNSPLHF. CDR3 DNA: TGCAGCGTTCCGCGGGAGGGGGGCCAAAATTCACCCCTCCACTTT.

At least ten counts were recorded for this clonotype. The CDR3 reads CASSTTGGPNTEAFF. The CDR3 DNA reads TGTGCCAGCAGCACCACAGGGGGCCCGAACACTGAAGCTTTCTTT. The chain uses TRBV7-6 and TRBJ1-1, with TRBD1 matching 9 bases. From germline, CDR1 is SGHVS and CDR2 FNYEAQ. Unmatched junction bases numbered 5, after V lost 5 bases and J lost 1 base. The CDR3 is 15 residues long.

This clonotype was detected many times. The gene calls are TRBV19 and TRBJ2-1; weak D call: TRBD1 (6 bases). The CDR3 is 16 residues long. CDR1 and CDR2 (germline): LNHDA, SQIVND (reference sequence). Trimming removed 4 bases at V and 0 bases at J, with 13 bases between. CDR3 coding DNA: TGTGCCAGTAGTACACAGGGCGTCAGCTCCTACAATGAGCAGTTCTTC. Its protein is CASSTQGVSSYNEQFF.

The sample holds one count of this clonotype. The rearrangement links TRBV11-2 to TRBJ2-7, with 9 bases identical to TRBD1. CDR1 is SGHAT and CDR2 is FQNNGV in the germline V gene. The CDR3 covers 15 residues. After removal of 1 base from V and 4 bases from J, the junction contained 5 bases not matched to a gene. The DNA of the CDR3 is TGTGCCAGCAGCTTAGGGACAGGGGCTACATACGAGCAGTACTTC. Its protein is CASSLGTGATYEQYF.

This clonotype was recorded at least ten times. V usage is TRBV29-1 and J usage is TRBJ2-1, with TRBD1 identical over 8 bases. This CDR3 spans 15 amino acids. Germline V gene sequence: CDR1 SQVTM, CDR2 ANQGSEA. V lost 1 base to trimming and J lost 7 bases; unmatched junction nucleotides: 9. In nucleotides, the CDR3 is TGCAGCGTTGAAGCCCAAGGACAGGGCCCGAATGAGCAGTTCTTC. It yields the protein CSVEAQGQGPNEQFF.

This clonotype was counted between two and nine times. V and J are TRBV9 and TRBJ2-7; D is unresolved. V was shortened by 4 bases and J by 2 bases, with 16 bases between the two germline ends. The CDR3 runs to 15 residues. In germline, CDR1 is SGDLS, CDR2 YYNGEE. The CDR3 loop reads CASSPPGSRAYEQYF. CDR3 coding DNA: TGTGCCAGCAGCCCGCCCGGGTCTCGGGCCTACGAGCAGTACTTC.

The rearrangement uses TRBV5-1 and TRBJ2-3; D may be TRBD1 or TRBD2 (5 bases each). V gave up 0 bases and J gave up 5 bases, with 10 bases separating them. CDR1 is SGHRS and CDR2 is YFSETQ in the germline V gene. CDR3 length: 14 residues. CDR3 protein: CASSLGQGVDTQYF. The CDR3 DNA follows: TGCGCCAGCAGCTTGGGGCAGGGAGTAGATACGCAGTATTTT.

As concerns this clonotype: A far larger clone is a single base away, which makes a read error likely. This sequence joins TRBV7-9 and TRBJ2-1; 8 bases map to TRBD2. Germline CDR1 is SEHNR and CDR2 is FQNEAQ (reference sequence). The CDR3 has 15 amino acids. The CDR3 protein is CASSRTGLVHDEQLF. CDR3 coding DNA: TGTGCCAGCAGCCGAACGGGACTAGTTCACGATGAGCAGCTCTTC. Supplemented by reference TRBV7-9 and TRBJ2-1, the full variable domain reads DTGVSQNPRHKITKRGQNVTFRCDPISEHNRLYWYRQTLGQGPEFLTYFQNEAQLEKSRLLSDRFSAERPKGSFSTLEIQRTEQGDSAMYLCASSRTGLVHDEQLFGPGTRLTVL.

Remarks on this clonotype: This could be a read error, since a much larger clone is one nucleotide away. The chain employs TRBV9 and TRBJ2-1; possible D gene TRBD2, 6 bases. Trimming pared 9 bases from V and 4 bases from J, leaving 11 bases between. This CDR3 has 12 residues. Germline assignment: CDR1 SGDLS and CDR2 YYNGEE. CDR3 loop: CANGGKYNEQFF. The CDR3 coding sequence is TGTGCCAACGGGGGTAAATACAATGAGCAGTTCTTC.

This clonotype has just one count. A much larger clone sits a single nucleotide away, making a read error possible. DNA for the CDR3: TGTGCCAGCAGTGAGGGGGTTCCCGAGCAGTACTTC. Amino acids: CASSEGVPEQYF. The V call is TRBV6-1, the J call TRBJ2-7; D possibly uses TRBD1 or TRBD2 (5 bases each). V lost 3 bases and J lost 6, with 9 bases in between. This CDR3 comprises 12 residues. Germline-derived CDR1 and CDR2 are MNHNS and SASEGT.

This clonotype has a count of ten or more. The chain combines TRBV6-2 or TRBV6-3 with TRBJ1-5, with D maybe TRBD1 (6 bases). This CDR3 comprises 13 residues. CDR1 is MNHEY, CDR2 SVGEGT, per germline. V shed 6 bases and J shed 6 bases, with 12 bases lying between them. CDR3 protein: CASRWGALQPQHF. DNA of the CDR3: TGTGCCAGCAGATGGGGGGCCCTTCAGCCCCAGCATTTT.

This clonotype was counted ten times or more. V and J are TRBV28 and TRBJ1-1, with D possibly TRBD1 on 5 matching bases. The V gene's germline CDR1 is MDHEN and CDR2 SYDVKM. V was clipped by 6 bases and J by 10 bases, with 15 bases between them. The CDR3 totals 12 residues. CDR3 sequence: CASSYRQRRAFF. The CDR3 nucleotides are TGTGCCAGCAGCTACAGACAGAGAAGAGCTTTCTTT.

This clonotype was seen at least ten times. The chain is built from TRBV18 and TRBJ1-2; 9 bases line up with TRBD1. Per germline, CDR1 KGHSH and CDR2 LQKENI. The CDR3 has 13 residues. The trim removed 4 bases at V and 8 bases at J, leaving 5 bases unmatched. The CDR3 here is CASSLDRGSGYTF. As DNA, the CDR3 is TGTGCCAGCTCACTGGACAGGGGAAGCGGCTACACCTTC.

This rearrangement joins TRBV7-2 to TRBJ2-7; D is unresolved. Germline CDR1 is SGHTA and CDR2 is FQGNSA. The V end was cut by 3 bases, the J end by 3 bases, with 15 bases between. The CDR3 has 15 residues. CDR3 amino acids: CASSFSDFRFYEQYF. The DNA of the CDR3 is TGTGCCAGCAGCTTTTCCGATTTTCGGTTCTACGAGCAGTACTTC. The full variable domain, its missing parts supplied by reference TRBV7-2 and TRBJ2-7, is GAGVSQSPSNKVTEKGKDVELRCDPISGHTALYWYRQSLGQGLEFLIYFQGNSAPDKSGLPSDRFSAERTGGSVSTLTIQRTQQEDSAVYLCASSFSDFRFYEQYFGPGTRLTVT.

This clonotype has ten or more counts. The genes are TRBV14 and TRBJ2-1; 9 bases are a match to TRBD1. The CDR3 is made up of 14 amino acids. The germline gives CDR1 SGHDN, CDR2 FVKESK. V trimming: 4 bases; J trimming: 6 bases; junction bases outside the gene matches: 4. In DNA form, the CDR3 reads TGTGCCAGCAGCCTCGTGACAGGGGGCAATGAGCAGTTCTTC. Amino acid sequence: CASSLVTGGNEQFF. Filled out from reference TRBV14 and TRBJ2-1, the complete variable domain reads EAGVTQFPSHSVIEKGQTVTLRCDPISGHDNLYWYRRVMGKEIKFLLHFVKESKQDESGMPNNRFLAERTGGTYSTLKVQPAELEDSGVYFCASSLVTGGNEQFFGPGTRLTVL.

The chain links TRBV6-5 to TRBJ1-5; TRBD1 matches at 10 bases. The CDR3 loop spans 16 amino acids. V dropped 4 bases and J dropped 3; count of bases not matched to a gene: 6. CDR1 is MNHEY and CDR2 is SVGAGI in the germline V gene. The CDR3 is CASSFSGTGANQPQHF. As DNA, the CDR3 is TGTGCCAGCAGTTTTTCCGGGACAGGGGCCAATCAGCCCCAGCATTTT.

Notes on this clonotype: This CDR3 fails to terminate in the conserved phenylalanine or tryptophan, so it likely reflects a read error. CDR3 coding DNA: TGCAGTGCTAGAGATGTGGGGCGAGACGGCTACACCCTC. The encoded protein is CSARDVGRDGYTL. The rearrangement links TRBV20-1 to TRBJ1-2, with D possibly TRBD1 on 5 matching bases. Germline V gene lookup returns CDR1 DFQATT and CDR2 SNEGSKA (reference sequence). CDR3 length: 13 residues. With 0 bases removed from V and 8 bases from J, the gap between germline ends came to 13 bases.

The table lists this clonotype with a few counts. A much bigger clone sits one base away, suggesting this may be a read error. The chain employs TRBV6-5 and TRBJ2-1; 7 positions agree with TRBD2. The germline V gene has CDR1 MNHEY and CDR2 SVGAGI. The length of the CDR3 is 15 residues. This chain's CDR3 is CASSYTGGSHNEQFF. The CDR3 region has the DNA TGTGCCAGCAGTTATACGGGAGGCTCCCACAATGAGCAGTTCTTC.